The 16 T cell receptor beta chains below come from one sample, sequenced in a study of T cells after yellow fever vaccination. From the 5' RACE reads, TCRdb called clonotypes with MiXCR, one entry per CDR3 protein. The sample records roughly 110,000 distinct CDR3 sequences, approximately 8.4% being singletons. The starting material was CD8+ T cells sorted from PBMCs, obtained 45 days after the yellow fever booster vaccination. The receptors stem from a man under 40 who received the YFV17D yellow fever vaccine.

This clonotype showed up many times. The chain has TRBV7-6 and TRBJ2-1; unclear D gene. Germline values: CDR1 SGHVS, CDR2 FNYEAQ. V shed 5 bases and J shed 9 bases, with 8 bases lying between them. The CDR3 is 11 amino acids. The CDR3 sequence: CASSATIEQFF. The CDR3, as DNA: TGTGCCAGCAGCGCGACGATTGAGCAGTTCTTC.

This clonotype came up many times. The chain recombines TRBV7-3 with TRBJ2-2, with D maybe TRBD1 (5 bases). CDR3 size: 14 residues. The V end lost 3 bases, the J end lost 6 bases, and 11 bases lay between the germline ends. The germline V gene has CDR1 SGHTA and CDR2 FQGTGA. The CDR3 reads CASSFAGWAGELFF. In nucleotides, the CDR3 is TGTGCCAGCAGCTTTGCAGGGTGGGCCGGGGAGCTGTTTTTT.

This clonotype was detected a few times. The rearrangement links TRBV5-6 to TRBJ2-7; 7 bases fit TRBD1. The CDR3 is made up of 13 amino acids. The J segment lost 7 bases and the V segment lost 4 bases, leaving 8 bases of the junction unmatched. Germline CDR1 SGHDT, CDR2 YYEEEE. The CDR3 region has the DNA TGTGCCAGCAGCCAGGGGGTCGCGTGGGAGCAGTACTTC. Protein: CASSQGVAWEQYF.

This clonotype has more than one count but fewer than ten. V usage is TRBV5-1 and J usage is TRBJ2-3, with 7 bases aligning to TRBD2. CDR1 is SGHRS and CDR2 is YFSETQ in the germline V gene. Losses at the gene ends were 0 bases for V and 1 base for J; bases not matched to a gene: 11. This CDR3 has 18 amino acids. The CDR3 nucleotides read TGCGCCAGCAGCTTGGGAGTTGTCGGGGAGGGCGGCACAGATACGCAGTATTTT. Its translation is CASSLGVVGEGGTDTQYF.

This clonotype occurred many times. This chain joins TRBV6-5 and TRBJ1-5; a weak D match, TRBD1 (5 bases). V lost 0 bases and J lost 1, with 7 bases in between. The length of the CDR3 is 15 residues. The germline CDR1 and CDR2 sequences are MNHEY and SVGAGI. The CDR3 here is CASSYSKGSNQPQHF. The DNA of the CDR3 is TGTGCCAGCAGTTACTCGAAGGGGAGCAATCAGCCCCAGCATTTT.

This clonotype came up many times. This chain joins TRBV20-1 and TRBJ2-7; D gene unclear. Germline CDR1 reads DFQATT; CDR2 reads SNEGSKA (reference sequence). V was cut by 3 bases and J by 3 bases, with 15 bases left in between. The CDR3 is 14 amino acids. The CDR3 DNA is TGCAGTGCTAGCCCGACGGGCCCCGTCTACGAGCAGTACTTC. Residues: CSASPTGPVYEQYF.

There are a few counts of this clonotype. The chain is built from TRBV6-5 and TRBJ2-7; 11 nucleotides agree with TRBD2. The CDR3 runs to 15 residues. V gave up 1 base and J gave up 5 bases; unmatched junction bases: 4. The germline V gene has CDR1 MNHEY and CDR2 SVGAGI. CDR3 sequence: CASSYFSGRGHEQYF. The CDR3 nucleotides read TGTGCCAGCAGTTACTTTAGCGGGAGGGGCCACGAGCAGTACTTC.

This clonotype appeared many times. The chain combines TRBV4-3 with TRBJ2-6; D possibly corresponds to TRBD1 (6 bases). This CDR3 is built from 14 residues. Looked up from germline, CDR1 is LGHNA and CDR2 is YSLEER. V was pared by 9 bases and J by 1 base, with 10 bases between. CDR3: CASTGSSGANVLTF. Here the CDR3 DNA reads TGCGCCAGTACAGGGTCTTCTGGGGCCAACGTCCTGACTTTC.

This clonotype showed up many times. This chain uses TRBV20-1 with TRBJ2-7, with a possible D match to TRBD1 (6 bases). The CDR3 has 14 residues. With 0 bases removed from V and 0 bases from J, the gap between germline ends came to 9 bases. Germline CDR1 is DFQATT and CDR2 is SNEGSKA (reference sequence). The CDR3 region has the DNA TGCAGTGCTAGAGATTGGGACAACTCCTACGAGCAGTACTTC. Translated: CSARDWDNSYEQYF.

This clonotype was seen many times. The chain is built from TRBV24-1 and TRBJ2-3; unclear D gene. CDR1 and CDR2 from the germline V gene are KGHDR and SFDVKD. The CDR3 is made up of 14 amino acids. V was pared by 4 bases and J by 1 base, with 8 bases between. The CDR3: CATSDRSRTDTQYF. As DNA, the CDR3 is TGTGCCACCAGTGACAGATCTCGCACAGATACGCAGTATTTT.

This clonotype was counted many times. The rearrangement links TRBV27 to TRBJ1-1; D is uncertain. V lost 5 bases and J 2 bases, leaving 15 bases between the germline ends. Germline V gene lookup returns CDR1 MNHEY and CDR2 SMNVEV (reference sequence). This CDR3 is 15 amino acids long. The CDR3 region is CASSESAIPNTEAFF. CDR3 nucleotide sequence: TGTGCCAGCAGTGAGTCAGCCATCCCTAACACTGAAGCTTTCTTT.

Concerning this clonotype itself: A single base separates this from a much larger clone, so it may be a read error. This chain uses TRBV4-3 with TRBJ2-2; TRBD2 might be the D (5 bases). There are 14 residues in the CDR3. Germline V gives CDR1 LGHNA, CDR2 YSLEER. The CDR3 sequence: CASNRGDTVGELLF. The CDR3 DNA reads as TGCGCCAGCAACCGAGGAGACACGGTCGGGGAGCTGCTTTTT.

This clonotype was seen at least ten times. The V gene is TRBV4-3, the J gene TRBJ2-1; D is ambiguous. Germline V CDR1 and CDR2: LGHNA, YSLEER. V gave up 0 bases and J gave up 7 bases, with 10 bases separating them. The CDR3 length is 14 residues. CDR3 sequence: CASSQDSRDNEQFF. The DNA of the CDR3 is TGCGCCAGCAGCCAAGATAGTCGAGATAATGAGCAGTTCTTC.

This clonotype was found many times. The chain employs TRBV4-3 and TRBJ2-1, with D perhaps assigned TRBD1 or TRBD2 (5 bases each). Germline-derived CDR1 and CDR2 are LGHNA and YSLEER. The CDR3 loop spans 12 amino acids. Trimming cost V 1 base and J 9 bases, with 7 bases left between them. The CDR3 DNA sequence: TGCGCCAGCAGCCAAGCCGGGACTGAGCAGTTCTTC. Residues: CASSQAGTEQFF.

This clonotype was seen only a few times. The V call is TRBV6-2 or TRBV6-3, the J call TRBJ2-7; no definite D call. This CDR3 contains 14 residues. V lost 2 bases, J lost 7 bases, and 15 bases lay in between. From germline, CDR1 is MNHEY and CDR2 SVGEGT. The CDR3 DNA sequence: TGTGCCAGCAGTTACGGTCTAGGAGTAACGGAGCAGTACTTC. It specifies CASSYGLGVTEQYF.

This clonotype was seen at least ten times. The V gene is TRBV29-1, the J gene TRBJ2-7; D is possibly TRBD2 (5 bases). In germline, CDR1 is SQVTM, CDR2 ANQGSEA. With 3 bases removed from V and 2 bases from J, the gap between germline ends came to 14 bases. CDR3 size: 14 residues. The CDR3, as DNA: TGCAGCGTTGAGGCTAGCCCAGGAGCCTACGAGCAGTACTTC. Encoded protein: CSVEASPGAYEQYF.